This T cell receptor (beta chain) stems from a study of blood T cell repertoires in COVID-19 (dated by TCRdb to about 2020). Looking at the study overall: Samples covering the acute and convalescent phases of COVID-19 were provided by collaborators in the United States, Italy and Spain. The dataset comprised deeply sampled blood TCRbeta repertoires from subjects exposed to, actively infected with, or recovered from COVID-19. Nearly every sample came with metadata listing a de-identified subject ID, COVID-19 status, age in years and sex. The samples were drawn from two sources: the first 160 participants of the ongoing ImmuneRACE study, and over 1,000 subjects contributed by 6 global collaborators. The prospective study material was composed of cDNA or gDNA derived from T cells, B-cell-depleted T cells, or PBMCs. Where available, HLA class I and class II types were obtained from metadata supplied by the sample provider rather than from assay-based typing. A freely available public database, intended as a resource for researchers studying the immune response to SARS-CoV-2, is where the repertoires were released. Study-wide conclusions, independent of this receptor: Clinical and demographic metadata were provided uncurated, with the amount varying by source and participant.

To note about this clone: Its antigen remains undetermined. One base away there is no much larger clone; base qualities are not given.

V has 3 bases trimmed and J has 1 base trimmed; junction bases matching no gene number 0. CDR1 and CDR2, looked up from the germline V gene, are KGHSH and LQKENI. The CDR3 numbers 15 residues from cysteine through phenylalanine. Only CDR3 DNA remains: 45 bases, in frame from the first base. One collaborating source in Seattle enrolled patients during active infection and followed them longitudinally through the course of disease. The collaborating institutions used their own protocols to collect whole blood in K2EDTA tubes. For TCRbeta analysis, collaborators shipped samples as frozen whole blood, isolated PBMCs, or DNA extracted from either of those sample types. TCRbeta CDR3 regions were amplified from genomic DNA by means of the immunoSEQ Assay, a bias-controlled multiplex PCR. In the original analysis: The number of nucleated cells in each sample was estimated by amplification of reference gene primers within the assay. To quantify the absolute abundance of each unique TCRbeta CDR3 rearrangement, sequence reads were collapsed and filtered. Productive Simpson clonality was computed per sample as the square root of Simpson's diversity index over productive rearrangements. As stored in TCRdb, this immuneACCESS dataset retains in-frame rearrangements with V and J assigned. A fraction of the clones does not appear; measured against another copy, unresolved V genes explain less than half of the discrepancy, and the remainder lacks a known reason. Clone size and V and J calls were adopted from that table, with D and trimming inferred from the DNA. Across this sample there are approximately 250,000 clones, with about 87% seen only once. The leading ten clones occupy roughly 4.9% of the sample.

This sequence uses TRBV18 and TRBJ2-3, with 11 bases matching TRBD1. The receptor's source is a woman aged 55-69 years with COVID-19, enrolled during active disease. The sample taken for sequencing was peripheral blood. CDR3 sequence: CASSPGQGGTDTQYF. In nucleotide form, the sequence is TGTGCCAGCTCACCGGGACAGGGGGGCACAGATACGCAGTATTTT.